These 23 T cell receptor beta chains originate from one sample sequenced in a study of blood T cell repertoires in COVID-19. Sequenced by immunoSEQ multiplex PCR; TCRdb stores in-frame clones only, minus some. The table records around 58,000 clones, around 90% of them present only once. Sequenced material: peripheral blood. Receptors originate from a woman aged 55-70 years with COVID-19, enrolled during active disease.

The chain links TRBV27 to TRBJ2-1; 8 bases are shared with TRBD1. Germline CDR1 is MNHEY and CDR2 is SMNVEV (reference sequence). CDR3 length equals 14 residues. With V trimmed by 5 bases and J by 7 bases, 7 bases remained unmatched. The DNA of the CDR3 is TGTGCCAGCAGTCCGGACAGGGTCGGGAATGAGCAGTTCTTC. Protein: CASSPDRVGNEQFF.

Remarks on this clone: This sample also contains other DNA sequences that code for the same CDR3. The chain joins TRBV3-1 (or the pseudogene TRBV3-2) to TRBJ2-7, with no clear D. V shed 0 bases and J shed 7 bases, with 4 bases lying between them. Germline-derived CDR1 and CDR2 are LGHDT and YNNKEL (reference sequence). The CDR3 covers 11 residues. The CDR3 DNA is TGTGCCAGCAGCCAAGAACGGGAGCAGTACTTC. Protein product: CASSQEREQYF.

A single count supports this clone. The chain carries TRBV4-1 and TRBJ2-2; D is perhaps TRBD1 (6 bases). Germline V lookup: CDR1 MGHRA, CDR2 YSYEKL. Trimming removed 3 bases at V and 5 bases at J, with 13 bases between. The CDR3 has 15 residues. The CDR3: CASSQGAGATGELFF. CDR3 nucleotides: TGCGCCAGCAGCCAGGGCGCAGGGGCAACCGGGGAGCTGTTTTTT.

This chain uses TRBV7-9 with TRBJ2-1; D perhaps matches TRBD1 (6 bases). The CDR3 contains 15 residues. Per germline, CDR1 SEHNR and CDR2 FQNEAQ (reference sequence). Trimming pared 5 bases from V and 7 bases from J, leaving 18 bases between. CDR3 in DNA: TGTGCCAGCAGCCCCGGTGGGGGCGTTTCTAATGAGCAGTTCTTC. This gives the protein CASSPGGGVSNEQFF.

J is TRBJ2-7 and V is TRBV5-1, with TRBD1 matching 8 bases. Germline assignment: CDR1 SGHRS and CDR2 YFSETQ. V shed 4 bases, J shed 4 bases, and the junction held 10 bases outside the gene matches. The CDR3 runs to 15 residues. CDR3 sequence reads: CASSPDRAVWYEQYF. CDR3 bases: TGCGCCAGCAGCCCGGACAGGGCGGTTTGGTACGAGCAGTACTTC.

The rearrangement uses TRBV3-1 (or the pseudogene TRBV3-2) and TRBJ2-3; 7 bases map to TRBD1. J lost 4 bases, V lost 6 bases, and 7 bases had no gene match. Germline assignment: CDR1 LGHDT and CDR2 YNNKEL (reference sequence). The CDR3 is made up of 14 amino acids. CDR3 DNA: TGTGCCAGCAGGGGACAGACTGAAGCAGATACGCAGTATTTT. Encoded protein: CASRGQTEADTQYF.

The chain employs TRBV19 and TRBJ2-1, with TRBD2 identical over 9 bases. CDR3 length equals 15 residues. V shed 3 bases, J shed 7 bases, and the junction held 7 bases outside the gene matches. Germline CDR1 LNHDA, CDR2 SQIVND (reference sequence). CDR3 coding DNA: TGTGCCAGTAGTATTTCCAGCGGGAGGCATAATGAGCAGTTCTTC. Amino acids: CASSISSGRHNEQFF.

The V call is TRBV28, the J call TRBJ2-7; 7 bases agree with TRBD1. Per germline, CDR1 MDHEN and CDR2 SYDVKM. CDR3 length equals 13 residues. The V segment lost 7 bases and the J segment 4 bases; nucleotides outside the gene matches: 7. CDR3 DNA sequence: TGTGCCAGCACCCCGACAGGGCAGTACGAGCAGTACTTC. Translated: CASTPTGQYEQYF.

V usage is TRBV28 and J usage is TRBJ1-4, with no clear D. Trimming shortened V by 1 base and J by 2 bases, and 8 bases separated the two germline ends. The CDR3 is 15 residues long. CDR1 is MDHEN and CDR2 is SYDVKM in the germline V gene. The CDR3 here is CASSLYGGTNEKLFF. The CDR3 nucleotides read TGTGCCAGCAGTTTATATGGAGGGACTAATGAAAAACTGTTTTTT.

The J gene is TRBJ2-5, the V gene TRBV7-8, with 10 nucleotides matching TRBD2. The CDR3 length is 16 residues. CDR1 SGHVS and CDR2 FQNEAQ come from the germline V gene. J was trimmed by 5 bases and V by 1 base; bases with no gene match: 7. DNA of the CDR3: TGTGCCAGCAGCTTAGAACTAGCGGGGTTTGTGGAGACCCAGTACTTC. It translates to CASSLELAGFVETQYF.

The V gene is TRBV20-1, the J gene TRBJ1-1, with D possibly TRBD1 on 6 matching bases. The V and J ends lost 3 bases and 11 bases respectively, with 19 bases between them. Germline loops: CDR1 DFQATT, CDR2 SNEGSKA (reference sequence). This CDR3 spans 13 amino acids. The CDR3 nucleotides are TGCAGTGCTAGTCCGTGGCAGGGGCGGTCGGCTTTCTTT. Residues: CSASPWQGRSAFF.

The chain couples TRBV27 to TRBJ2-3; a weak D match, TRBD1 (5 bases). The V end was cut by 4 bases, the J end by 2 bases, with 10 bases between. Per the germline V gene, CDR1 is MNHEY and CDR2 is SMNVEV (reference sequence). The CDR3 has 14 amino acids. CDR3 sequence (DNA): TGTGCCAGCAGTTGGGCAGGGCCCACAGATACGCAGTATTTT. Residues: CASSWAGPTDTQYF.

The rearrangement uses TRBV10-1 and TRBJ1-4, with D unclear. The CDR3 contains 14 residues. Germline V lookup: CDR1 WNHNN, CDR2 SYGVQD (reference sequence). Trimming left V 2 bases short and J 5 bases short, with 9 bases between. CDR3 residues: CASSEGLPNEKLFF. CDR3 nucleotide sequence: TGCGCCAGCAGTGAGGGGCTCCCGAATGAAAAACTGTTTTTT.

The V call is TRBV5-1, the J call TRBJ2-3; possibly TRBD1 for D (7 bases). Germline values: CDR1 SGHRS, CDR2 YFSETQ. The CDR3 consists of 13 residues. V was trimmed by 4 bases and J by 9 bases, leaving 15 bases between them. CDR3 region: CASSPGGTATQYF. The CDR3, as DNA: TGCGCCAGCAGCCCAGGGGGGACCGCCACGCAGTATTTT.

The V call is TRBV7-8, the J call TRBJ2-3, with TRBD2 identical over 9 bases. The CDR3 covers 18 residues. Per the germline V gene, CDR1 is SGHVS and CDR2 is FQNEAQ. Unmatched junction bases numbered 12, after V lost 5 bases and J lost 0 bases. The CDR3 sequence: CASSRLAGKAPSTDTQYF. The CDR3 coding sequence is TGTGCCAGCAGCCGGCTAGCGGGGAAAGCTCCAAGCACAGATACGCAGTATTTT.

This chain connects TRBV5-6 to TRBJ1-2; D is uncertain. This CDR3 region has 14 residues. Trimming stripped 0 bases from V and 3 bases from J, with 9 bases between. From germline, CDR1 is SGHDT and CDR2 YYEEEE. The CDR3 nucleotides are TGTGCCAGCAGCTTGGGATGGGCCGACTATGGCTACACCTTC. Translated, it gives CASSLGWADYGYTF.

The chain carries TRBV5-1 and TRBJ2-7, with 7 bases matching TRBD2. V was clipped by 7 bases and J by 2 bases; unmatched bases: 6. The germline V gene encodes CDR1 SGHRS and CDR2 YFSETQ. CDR3 size: 13 residues. The CDR3 DNA follows: TGCGCCAGCGCGGGGGACGGCGCCTACGAGCAGTACTTC. Translating gives CASAGDGAYEQYF.

V usage is TRBV27 and J usage is TRBJ2-7; 7 bases are shared with TRBD2. The CDR3 covers 15 residues. Germline trimming cut 3 bases from V and 2 bases from J; bases unmatched to any gene: 7. Germline loops: CDR1 MNHEY, CDR2 SMNVEV (reference sequence). As DNA, the CDR3 is TGTGCCAGCAGTTTCTCCGGGAGGACAACCTACGAGCAGTACTTC. It specifies CASSFSGRTTYEQYF.

The chain carries TRBV4-2 and TRBJ2-2; no clear D. The CDR3 covers 16 residues. V was clipped by 1 base and J by 1 base, with 10 bases between them. Germline V gives CDR1 LGHNA, CDR2 YNFKEQ. CDR3 region: CASSQAVSVNTGELFF. In nucleotides, the CDR3 is TGTGCCAGCAGCCAAGCTGTTTCAGTGAACACCGGGGAGCTGTTTTTT.

The chain links TRBV6-1 to TRBJ1-3; 7 nucleotides line up with TRBD1. In germline, CDR1 is MNHNS, CDR2 SASEGT. The V segment lost 1 base and the J segment 0 bases; nucleotides outside the gene matches: 12. The CDR3 runs to 19 residues. The CDR3 reads CASSEDIPGQLHSGNTIYF. CDR3 coding DNA: TGTGCCAGCAGTGAAGACATACCGGGACAGCTACACTCTGGAAACACCATATATTTT.

The chain employs TRBV11-3 and TRBJ1-1; perhaps TRBD1 as D (5 bases). Trimming stripped 1 base from V and 4 bases from J, with 13 bases between. Germline V gene data show CDR1 as SGHNT and CDR2 as YENEEA. This CDR3 region has 15 residues. The CDR3 nucleotides read TGTGCCAGCAGCTTAGTAACAGGACCAGCCACTGAAGCTTTCTTT. Translating gives CASSLVTGPATEAFF.

The rearrangement joins TRBV18 to TRBJ1-1; TRBD1 is a possible D gene (5 bases). V was pared by 6 bases and J by 4 bases, with 15 bases between. The CDR3 runs 14 residues. Germline-derived CDR1 and CDR2 are KGHSH and LQKENI. In DNA, the CDR3 is TGTGCCAGCTCCCCAAATAACCAGGGCACTGAAGCTTTCTTT. Protein product: CASSPNNQGTEAFF. The full variable domain, rest sourced from reference TRBV18 and TRBJ1-1, is NAGVMQNPRHLVRRRGQEARLRCSPMKGHSHVYWYRQLPEEGLKFMVYLQKENIIDESGMPKERFSAEFPKEGPSILRIQQVVRGDSAAYFCASSPNNQGTEAFFGQGTRLTVV.

This clone was found once. The chain employs TRBV28 and TRBJ1-1, with TRBD1 matching 7 bases. Germline assignment: CDR1 MDHEN and CDR2 SYDVKM. J was trimmed by 4 bases and V by 6 bases; bases with no gene match: 8. CDR3 length: 14 amino acids. The CDR3 DNA follows: TGTGCCAGCAGCCGAGGGGGCAAGACCACTGAAGCTTTCTTT. It translates to CASSRGGKTTEAFF.